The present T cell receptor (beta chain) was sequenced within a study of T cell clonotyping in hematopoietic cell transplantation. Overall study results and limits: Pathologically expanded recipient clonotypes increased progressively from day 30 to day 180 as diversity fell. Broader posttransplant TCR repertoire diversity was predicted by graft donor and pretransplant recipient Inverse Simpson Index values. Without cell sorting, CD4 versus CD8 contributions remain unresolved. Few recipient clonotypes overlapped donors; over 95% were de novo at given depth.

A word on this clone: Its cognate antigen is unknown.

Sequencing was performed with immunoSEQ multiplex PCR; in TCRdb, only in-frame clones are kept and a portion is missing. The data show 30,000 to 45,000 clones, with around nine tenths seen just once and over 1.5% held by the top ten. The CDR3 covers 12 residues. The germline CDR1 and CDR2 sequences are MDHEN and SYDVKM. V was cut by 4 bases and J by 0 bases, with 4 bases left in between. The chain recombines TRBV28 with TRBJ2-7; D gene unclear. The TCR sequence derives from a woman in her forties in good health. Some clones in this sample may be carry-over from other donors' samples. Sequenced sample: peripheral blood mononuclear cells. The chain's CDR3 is CASSSYSYEQYF. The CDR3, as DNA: TGTGCCAGCAGTTCGTACTCCTACGAGCAGTACTTC.